This T cell receptor beta chain was captured by sequencing in a study of CD8 T cells in Susac syndrome. Germline V CDR1 and CDR2: SGHDN, FVKESK. V was pared by 2 bases and J by 3 bases, with 16 bases between. The CDR3 has 16 amino acids. The authors reverse transcribed 0.5 to 1 ug RNA with random hexamers. Multiplex immunoSEQ PCR targeted 54 Vbeta and 13 Jbeta TCR beta segments. From the immunoSEQ multiplex PCR reads, TCRdb called clonotypes with MiXCR, one entry per CDR3 protein. The sample has over 350,000 distinct CDR3 sequences, roughly 85% seen once. Isolation of CD8+ and CD4+ T cells was performed negatively, whereas enrichment of TEMRA cells was done by FACS. Study-level points and caveats: The authors acknowledged that their TCR sequencing and HLA analysis involved a relatively small number of individuals.

Of note for this clonotype: Its target is not known.

The source is a human donor with multiple sclerosis. The rearrangement links TRBV14 to TRBJ1-1, with unresolved D. Source material: CD8+ T cells from PBMCs. The CDR3 protein is CASSQIFLREDTEAFF. The CDR3 DNA sequence: TGTGCCAGCAGCCAAATTTTCCTGAGGGAGGACACTGAAGCTTTCTTT.